This T cell receptor beta chain was sequenced for a study of human thymus T cells. Having surgery to correct congenital heart defects, healthy Finnish infants acted as the donors. Germline V gene data show CDR1 as MNHEY and CDR2 as SVGAGI. The length of the CDR3 is 13 residues. V was trimmed by 4 bases and J by 3 bases, leaving 10 bases between them. Profiling relied on immunoSEQ multiplex PCR, and the TCRdb table lists in-frame clones only, not all of them. The sample includes around 44,000 clones, 90% to 95% of them seen just once. The chain employs TRBV6-5 and TRBJ2-7; D ambiguous. Sequenced sample: blood. This TCR derives from a boy under two years old with a congenital heart defect but otherwise immunologically healthy. The CDR3 nucleotides read TGTGCCAGCAGTTCAAACAGAGTCTACGAGCAGTACTTC. The encoded protein is CASSSNRVYEQYF.